The 6 T cell receptor beta chains below all came from one sample that was sequenced in a study of T cell changes during pregnancy in multiple sclerosis. The data were produced by immunoSEQ multiplex PCR, yet TCRdb's version contains in-frame clones alone and is incomplete. This sample carries approximately 84,000 clones, approximately 95% of them seen once, and the ten largest clones take more than 0.85%. Specimen: peripheral blood, collected in the second trimester of pregnancy. All receptors derive from a female donor in good health, enrolled as a control in a pregnancy study.

J is TRBJ2-3 and V is TRBV29-1; TRBD1 matches 10 bases. The CDR3 extends over 15 amino acids. Germline V CDR1 and CDR2: SQVTM, ANQGSEA. V gave up 3 bases and J gave up 9 bases; unmatched junction bases: 12. The CDR3 nucleotides read TGCAGCGTTGAGCTCCCAAGTCGGACAGGGGGGACGCAGTATTTT. Its protein product is CSVELPSRTGGTQYF.

Worth noting for this clone: Other DNA sequences within the sample encode an identical CDR3. The chain joins TRBV5-1 to TRBJ1-2; D perhaps matches TRBD1 (6 bases). This CDR3 contains 13 residues. Germline lookup yields CDR1 SGHRS and CDR2 YFSETQ. The ends were cut back, 1 base at V and 6 bases at J, with 10 bases in the middle. In DNA form, the CDR3 reads TGCGCCAGCAGCTTGACAGGGCTCGATGGCTACACCTTC. Encoded protein: CASSLTGLDGYTF.

This chain joins TRBV7-8 and TRBJ2-7; possible D gene TRBD1, 6 bases. Per the germline V gene, CDR1 is SGHVS and CDR2 is FQNEAQ. Trimming stripped 4 bases from V and 2 bases from J, with 12 bases between. This CDR3 has 14 residues. CDR3 coding DNA: TGTGCCAGCAGCTCTACCGGACAGACCTACGAGCAGTACTTC. Protein sequence: CASSSTGQTYEQYF.

This chain links TRBV5-1 with TRBJ2-2; D is possibly TRBD2 (5 bases). Germline V gene lookup returns CDR1 SGHRS and CDR2 YFSETQ. The CDR3 totals 14 residues. Between the trimmed V and J ends, which lost 4 bases and 7 bases, there was a span of 14 bases. CDR3 region: CASSPATGIGELFF. The CDR3 nucleotides are TGCGCCAGCAGCCCAGCCACGGGGATCGGGGAGCTGTTTTTT. Variable domain in full (rest from reference TRBV5-1 and TRBJ2-2): KAGVTQTPRYLIKTRGQQVTLSCSPISGHRSVSWYQQTPGQGLQFLFEYFSETQRNKGNFPGRFSGRQFSNSRSEMNVSTLELGDSALYLCASSPATGIGELFFGEGSRLTVL.

The chain carries TRBV28 and TRBJ2-2; D is perhaps TRBD1 (5 bases). The CDR3 consists of 16 residues. V shed 6 bases and J shed 1 base, with 15 bases lying between them. Germline V gene sequence: CDR1 MDHEN, CDR2 SYDVKM. For the CDR3, the DNA is TGTGCCAGCAGCAGTGGGGCTTTCAAGAACACCGGGGAGCTGTTTTTT. This translates into CASSSGAFKNTGELFF. Full variable domain (rest looked up from reference TRBV28 and TRBJ2-2): DVKVTQSSRYLVKRTGEKVFLECVQDMDHENMFWYRQDPGLGLRLIYFSYDVKMKEKGDIPEGYSVSREKKERFSLILESASTNQTSMYLCASSSGAFKNTGELFFGEGSRLTVL.

The V call is TRBV7-2, the J call TRBJ1-2, with 8 bases matching TRBD1. Germline V CDR1 and CDR2: SGHTA, FQGNSA. J lost 7 bases, V lost 2 bases, and 6 bases had no gene match. The CDR3 is 14 residues long. The CDR3: CASSLNQGASGYTF. In DNA, the CDR3 is TGTGCCAGCAGCTTAAATCAGGGGGCGAGTGGCTACACCTTC.